This T cell receptor (beta chain) was captured by sequencing in a study of T cell responses to AZD1222 COVID-19 vaccine. About the study: It was second doses at about 4 or about 12 weeks that were pooled. The study's findings and limits: Spike regions recognized by vaccine-associated CD4 TCRs spanned the protein, led by 160-218 and 743-854.

This CDR3 is built from 17 residues. Germline V CDR1 and CDR2: SGHTA, FQGTGA. With regard to this clone: Its antigen is currently unknown. Mismatch with germline at one junction end may stem from a read error. This sample also contains other DNA sequences that code for the same CDR3.

Produced via immunoSEQ multiplex PCR; TCRdb's table is partial and in-frame only. The sample yields over 100,000 clones, roughly nine tenths seen once. The sequencing here drew on peripheral blood, taken on day 0 of AZD1222 vaccination. The chain employs TRBV7-3 and TRBJ2-6; the match to TRBD1 covers 8 bases. The receptor's source is an adult in good health. The CDR3 is CASSLGDRPSGANVLTF. The CDR3 region has the DNA TGTGCCAGCAGCTTAGGGGACAGGCCATCTGGGGCCAACGTCTTGACTTTC.